What follows are 26 T cell receptor beta chains derived from one specimen sequenced in a study of T-cell memory formation after mild COVID-19. Each CDR3 protein is one row after TCRdb ran MiXCR on the 5' RACE reads. The sample gives about 110,000 distinct CDR3 sequences, around 14% of which show up once; approximately 43% is in the top ten. The sample consisted of PBMCs or a T cell subset sorted from them (not recorded which). The receptors originated from a man younger than 35 who had mild COVID-19 (a few samples of this study predate the infection). Cell type and time point are not known.

The gene calls are TRBV27 and TRBJ1-1; D unresolved. V gave up 3 bases and J gave up 4 bases, with 6 bases separating them. Germline CDR1 is MNHEY and CDR2 is SMNVEV (reference sequence). The CDR3 totals 12 residues. DNA for the CDR3: TGTGCCAGCAGTTTTGGGAGCACTGAAGCTTTCTTT. This translates into CASSFGSTEAFF.

V and J are TRBV6-6 and TRBJ2-1; D perhaps matches TRBD1 (6 bases). Trimming stripped 6 bases from V and 4 bases from J, with 19 bases between. The CDR3 totals 16 residues. CDR1 is MNHNY, CDR2 SVGAGI, per germline (reference sequence). CDR3 sequence reads: CASSLRGTRGYNEQFF. In nucleotides, the CDR3 is TGTGCCAGCAGCTTAAGAGGTACCAGGGGTTACAATGAGCAGTTCTTC.

The rearrangement uses TRBV7-9 and TRBJ1-2, with D tentatively TRBD1 (6 bases). The CDR3 sequence is 15 residues long. Germline V gene data show CDR1 as SEHNR and CDR2 as FQNEAQ (reference sequence). V lost 5 bases and J lost 3, with 16 bases in between. The CDR3 DNA follows: TGTGCCAGCAGCCCACCGGGGGGGCTATACTATGGCTACACCTTC. Translating it yields CASSPPGGLYYGYTF.

This clonotype was seen many times. The gene calls are TRBV6-2 or TRBV6-3 and TRBJ1-5; unclear D gene. V was shortened by 6 bases and J by 5 bases, with 14 bases between the two germline ends. Germline V gene lookup returns CDR1 MNHEY and CDR2 SVGEGT. The CDR3 consists of 14 residues. CDR3 sequence (DNA): TGTGCCAGCAGCTCCGCAGAGGGCTATCAGCCCCAGCATTTT. Protein: CASSSAEGYQPQHF.

This clonotype was counted only a few times. The V and J genes are TRBV7-8 and TRBJ1-1, with D perhaps TRBD1 (5 bases). The V and J ends lost 2 bases and 1 base respectively, with 14 bases between them. Looked up from germline, CDR1 is SGHVS and CDR2 is FQNEAQ. There are 16 residues in the CDR3. The CDR3 nucleotides read TGTGCCAGCAGCTTATCATATTGGGGGTCGAACACTGAAGCTTTCTTT. It specifies CASSLSYWGSNTEAFF.

The chain combines TRBV7-9 with TRBJ2-1, with no clear D. V lost 3 bases to trimming and J lost 7 bases, with 10 bases between them. Germline V gene data show CDR1 as SEHNR and CDR2 as FQNEAQ (reference sequence). This CDR3 has 13 residues. The CDR3 reads CASSFSNPNEQFF. CDR3 DNA sequence: TGTGCCAGCAGCTTCTCAAACCCTAATGAGCAGTTCTTC.

CDR3 in amino acids: CASSFGGTDTEAFF. The CDR3 nucleotides are TGCGCCAGCAGCTTCGGAGGGACAGACACTGAAGCTTTCTTT. V usage is TRBV5-1 and J usage is TRBJ1-1; TRBD1 aligns across 7 bases. After removal of 2 bases from V and 3 bases from J, the junction contained 4 bases not matched to a gene. The CDR3 runs to 14 residues. In germline, CDR1 is SGHRS, CDR2 YFSETQ. The full variable domain, its missing parts supplied by reference TRBV5-1 and TRBJ1-1, is KAGVTQTPRYLIKTRGQQVTLSCSPISGHRSVSWYQQTPGQGLQFLFEYFSETQRNKGNFPGRFSGRQFSNSRSEMNVSTLELGDSALYLCASSFGGTDTEAFFGQGTRLTVV.

This clonotype was counted between two and nine times. One end of the junction varies from germline; a read error may be responsible. V and J are TRBV7-6 and TRBJ2-3, with D possibly matching TRBD2 (6 bases). Germline values: CDR1 SGHVS, CDR2 FNYEAQ. CDR3 length: 14 residues. The CDR3 DNA follows: TGTGCCAGCAGCCTAGCCGGGGGTTCAGATACGCAGTATTTT. Translated, it gives CASSLAGGSDTQYF.

This clonotype was observed at least ten times. The chain is built from TRBV28 and TRBJ2-3, with TRBD2 matching 14 bases. V gave up 5 bases and J gave up 6 bases; unmatched junction bases: 10. Germline V CDR1 and CDR2: MDHEN, SYDVKM. The CDR3 has 17 residues. In DNA form, the CDR3 reads TGTGCCAGCAGTAGCGGACTAGCGGGGGGTTTCAAGGATACGCAGTATTTT. Translation gives CASSSGLAGGFKDTQYF.

This clonotype has a handful of counts. The conserved phenylalanine or tryptophan normally closing the CDR3 is absent here, so this likely arose from a read error. It is unclear where the CDR3 begins or ends on the DNA, so no DNA is shown, and the CDR3 is as TCRdb lists it. This sequence joins TRBV3-1 and TRBJ2-7. Germline CDR1 LGHDT, CDR2 YNNKEL (reference sequence). Inclusive of both ends, the CDR3 amounts to 11 amino acids. The CDR3 here is CASSQDEIGLS.

This clonotype came up a few times. The J gene is TRBJ1-2, the V gene TRBV5-1; TRBD1 matches at 10 bases. The CDR3 sequence is 16 residues long. Per the germline V gene, CDR1 is SGHRS and CDR2 is YFSETQ. The V segment lost 3 bases and the J segment 1 base; nucleotides outside the gene matches: 6. The CDR3 sequence: CASSSGTGEFNYGYTF. The DNA for the CDR3 is TGCGCCAGCAGCTCCGGGACAGGGGAATTTAACTATGGCTACACCTTC.

This clonotype has just a few counts. The J gene is TRBJ1-1, the V gene TRBV7-9, with D possibly matching TRBD1 (5 bases). The germline gives CDR1 SEHNR, CDR2 FQNEAQ (reference sequence). V was pared by 7 bases and J by 0 bases, with 12 bases between. The CDR3 totals 14 residues. CDR3 region: CASMVSGLNTEAFF. DNA of the CDR3: TGTGCCAGCATGGTCTCGGGACTGAACACTGAAGCTTTCTTT.

This clonotype came up a few times. The rearrangement joins TRBV4-2 to TRBJ2-5, with 7 bases aligning to TRBD2. Trimming cost V 4 bases and J 1 base; bases outside gene matches: 12. Germline-derived CDR1 and CDR2 are LGHNA and YNFKEQ. This CDR3 has 17 amino acids. The CDR3, as DNA: TGTGCCAGCAGCCCGGGTTGGGGGTCTAGCGGCCAAGAGACCCAGTACTTC. This gives the protein CASSPGWGSSGQETQYF.

The rearrangement joins TRBV28 to TRBJ2-3; the D gene is possibly TRBD1 (5 bases). CDR1 and CDR2 from the germline V gene are MDHEN and SYDVKM. The CDR3 runs to 13 residues. V was trimmed by 6 bases and J by 6 bases, leaving 13 bases between them. This CDR3 is CASRWGMADTQYF. The CDR3 DNA reads TGTGCCAGCAGGTGGGGCATGGCGGATACGCAGTATTTT.

The CDR3 loop reads CAISEPSDRPTYEQYF. CDR3 nucleotide sequence: TGTGCCATCAGTGAACCGTCGGACAGGCCCACCTACGAGCAGTACTTC. This chain connects TRBV10-3 to TRBJ2-7; TRBD1 aligns across 7 bases. The CDR3 has 16 amino acids. Germline CDR1 ENHRY, CDR2 SYGVKD. With V trimmed by 3 bases and J by 2 bases, 10 bases remained unmatched.

This clonotype was detected a few times. This rearrangement joins TRBV12-3 or TRBV12-4 to TRBJ2-1, with a tentative D call TRBD1 (5 bases). The CDR3 has 15 amino acids. Trimming pared 5 bases from V and 0 bases from J, leaving 11 bases between. The CDR3 region is CASSGAADSYNEQFF. Written as DNA, the CDR3 is TGTGCCAGCAGTGGGGCCGCCGACTCCTACAATGAGCAGTTCTTC.

The chain couples TRBV7-8 to TRBJ2-5; D not resolved. In germline, CDR1 is SGHVS, CDR2 FQNEAQ. The ends were cut back, 5 bases at V and 4 bases at J, with 14 bases in the middle. CDR3 size: 14 residues. CDR3 amino acids: CASSPPVRRETQYF. DNA for the CDR3: TGTGCCAGCAGCCCACCAGTTAGGCGAGAGACCCAGTACTTC.

This clonotype was observed a few times. The chain uses TRBV27 and TRBJ2-5, with no clear D. CDR3 length equals 13 residues. V was shortened by 2 bases and J by 5 bases, with 9 bases between the two germline ends. From germline, CDR1 is MNHEY and CDR2 SMNVEV (reference sequence). The DNA of the CDR3 is TGTGCCAGCAGTTTAAGGCTTGGGGAGACCCAGTACTTC. Residues: CASSLRLGETQYF.

This clonotype was picked up a small number of times. This chain connects TRBV7-8 to TRBJ2-7; D call uncertain. The CDR3 spans 17 residues. The germline V gene encodes CDR1 SGHVS and CDR2 FQNEAQ. Trimming pared 7 bases from V and 1 base from J, leaving 23 bases between. CDR3 sequence: CASNDWMDGGSSYEQYF. The CDR3 coding sequence is TGTGCCAGCAACGATTGGATGGATGGCGGTAGTTCCTACGAGCAGTACTTC.

This rearrangement joins TRBV4-1 to TRBJ1-3; D possibly corresponds to TRBD1 (5 bases). CDR1 is MGHRA and CDR2 is YSYEKL in the germline V gene. The ends were cut back, 4 bases at V and 8 bases at J, with 9 bases in the middle. The CDR3 is made up of 12 amino acids. The CDR3 nucleotides are TGCGCCAGCAGCCGGGGCGGGGACACCATATATTTT. Translation gives CASSRGGDTIYF.

This clonotype was counted only a few times. The genes are TRBV7-2 and TRBJ2-5; the D gene is possibly TRBD1 (8 bases). Germline values: CDR1 SGHTA, CDR2 FQGNSA. Trimming took 4 bases from V and 6 from J, leaving 24 bases between them. CDR3 length equals 17 residues. The CDR3 DNA follows: TGTGCCAGCAGCTACTACCAGCGGGACAGGTTAGGGAAGACCCAGTACTTC. Its translation: CASSYYQRDRLGKTQYF.

This rearrangement joins TRBV7-9 to TRBJ1-3; 7 bases map to TRBD1. CDR1 and CDR2 from the germline V gene are SEHNR and FQNEAQ (reference sequence). The CDR3 runs 16 residues. The V segment lost 5 bases and the J segment 2 bases; nucleotides outside the gene matches: 9. CDR3 amino acids: CASSPPEGAAGNTIYF. The CDR3 DNA is TGTGCCAGCAGCCCCCCGGAGGGGGCGGCTGGAAACACCATATATTTT.

J is TRBJ2-3 and V is TRBV20-1; 7 bases match TRBD1. Germline CDR1 and CDR2: DFQATT and SNEGSKA (reference sequence). V was clipped by 0 bases and J by 2 bases; unmatched bases: 5. The CDR3 is made up of 15 amino acids. DNA of the CDR3: TGCAGTGCTAGAGATAGGGGACAGTACACAGATACGCAGTATTTT. Its protein product is CSARDRGQYTDTQYF.

The gene calls are TRBV20-1 and TRBJ2-7; D possibly corresponds to TRBD1 (5 bases). The CDR3 sequence is 13 residues long. The V end lost 3 bases, the J end lost 2 bases, and 11 bases lay between the germline ends. The germline V gene has CDR1 DFQATT and CDR2 SNEGSKA (reference sequence). The CDR3 sequence is CSARGQGAYEQYF. CDR3 sequence (DNA): TGCAGTGCTAGGGGTCAGGGCGCCTACGAGCAGTACTTC.

This clonotype has more than one count but fewer than ten. V gene TRBV15 combines with J gene TRBJ2-7, with D uncertain. The germline V and J ends were trimmed by 0 bases and 0 bases, with 9 bases remaining between them. Germline values: CDR1 LNHNV, CDR2 YYDKDF (reference sequence). The CDR3 runs 15 residues. CDR3 DNA: TGTGCCACCAGCAGAGATAGGCTCAACTCCTACGAGCAGTACGTC. Protein product: CATSRDRLNSYEQYV.

This clonotype appeared many times. The CDR3 coding sequence is TGTGCCAGCAGCCCCGGGACCGGAGACTACGAGCAGTACTTC. Translating it yields CASSPGTGDYEQYF. V and J are TRBV5-6 and TRBJ2-7, with D possibly being TRBD1 or TRBD2 (5 bases each). V lost 4 bases and J lost 3, with 14 bases in between. Germline lookup yields CDR1 SGHDT and CDR2 YYEEEE. The CDR3 covers 14 residues.